The next 21 T cell receptor beta chains were all read from a single sample in a study of blood T cell repertoires in COVID-19. Clones were sequenced by immunoSEQ multiplex PCR, and TCRdb holds only the in-frame ones, with some missing. Among under 300,000 clones listed, roughly 86% were seen once. Sequenced: peripheral blood. These receptors originate from a man of 80 years or more with acute or convalescent COVID-19.

The chain joins TRBV27 to TRBJ1-2; TRBD1 is a possible D gene (5 bases). Deletions cut 6 bases from V and 6 bases from J, with 20 bases between. This CDR3 is 15 amino acids long. CDR1 is MNHEY and CDR2 is SMNVEV in the germline V gene (reference sequence). The CDR3 DNA reads as TGTGCCAGCAGCCCTTTGCCGGACACGAAGAATGGCTACACCTTC. Protein: CASSPLPDTKNGYTF.

This clone was detected once. V usage is TRBV19 and J usage is TRBJ1-2, with 8 bases fitting TRBD1. Germline V CDR1 and CDR2: LNHDA, SQIVND (reference sequence). The CDR3 runs 15 residues. The V and J ends lost 6 bases and 5 bases, in that order; junction bases with no gene match: 11. The CDR3 coding sequence is TGTGCCAGTAGCCCGAAATGGACAGGGACTTATGGCTACACCTTC. Protein: CASSPKWTGTYGYTF.

The rearrangement uses TRBV18 and TRBJ1-1; a possible D gene is TRBD1 (5 bases). This CDR3 contains 17 residues. From germline, CDR1 is KGHSH and CDR2 LQKENI. The V gene lost 4 bases and the J gene lost 0 bases, with 18 bases spanning the gap. The CDR3 loop is CASSQQPPGGLNTEAFF. CDR3 sequence (DNA): TGTGCCAGCTCACAACAACCTCCGGGGGGATTGAACACTGAAGCTTTCTTT.

The chain has TRBV28 and TRBJ1-1; unclear D gene. Per the germline V gene, CDR1 is MDHEN and CDR2 is SYDVKM. V was cut by 9 bases and J by 2 bases, with 13 bases left in between. This CDR3 is built from 13 residues. CDR3 DNA sequence: TGTGCCAGTCGGAGGGAGATTAACACTGAAGCTTTCTTT. Amino acids: CASRREINTEAFF.

This clone was seen a few times. This chain uses TRBV19 with TRBJ1-5; D unresolved. V was clipped by 2 bases and J by 7 bases, with 12 bases between them. The CDR3 has 14 amino acids. The V gene's germline CDR1 is LNHDA and CDR2 SQIVND (reference sequence). In nucleotides, the CDR3 is TGTGCCAGTAGTATACCCTCGAGCGGCCAGCCCCAGCATTTT. Amino acids: CASSIPSSGQPQHF.

The chain uses TRBV27 and TRBJ2-5; D is perhaps TRBD1 (5 bases). The CDR3 consists of 15 residues. Per the germline V gene, CDR1 is MNHEY and CDR2 is SMNVEV (reference sequence). The V end was cut by 3 bases, the J end by 5 bases, with 16 bases between. The CDR3 spells CASSLVAGSTETQYF. CDR3 nucleotides: TGTGCCAGCAGTTTGGTTGCAGGGTCCACGGAGACCCAGTACTTC.

The chain combines TRBV6-2 or TRBV6-3 with TRBJ1-1, with TRBD1 identical over 9 bases. The CDR3 runs to 16 residues. Germline V gives CDR1 MNHEY, CDR2 SVGEGT. J lost 11 bases, V lost 5 bases, and 18 bases had no gene match. CDR3 sequence reads: CASSPYGQGRTAGAFF. CDR3 in DNA: TGTGCCAGCAGTCCCTACGGACAGGGGCGAACCGCGGGGGCTTTCTTT.

CDR3: CASSFLGQTLRQGRYTF. CDR3 sequence (DNA): TGTGCCAGCAGCTTCCTGGGACAAACTCTTCGGCAGGGAAGGTACACCTTC. The rearrangement joins TRBV7-9 to TRBJ1-2, with D possibly matching TRBD1 (6 bases). CDR1 and CDR2 from the germline V gene are SEHNR and FQNEAQ (reference sequence). V was cut by 3 bases and J by 11 bases, with 28 bases left in between. The CDR3 is 17 amino acids.

The genes are TRBV12-3 or TRBV12-4 and TRBJ1-1, with TRBD1 identical over 7 bases. V lost 8 bases and J lost 5; bases outside the gene matches: 8. The CDR3 consists of 13 residues. The CDR3 sequence is CASGRTGGTEAFF. CDR3 nucleotides: TGTGCCAGCGGTCGGACAGGCGGAACTGAAGCTTTCTTT.

V usage is TRBV28 and J usage is TRBJ1-5; TRBD1 matches 8 bases. The germline CDR1 and CDR2 sequences are MDHEN and SYDVKM. V shed 5 bases and J 2 bases; nucleotides not matched to a gene: 8. The CDR3 runs to 16 residues. Here the CDR3 reads CASSLRTGGGNQPQHF. CDR3 nucleotide sequence: TGTGCCAGCAGTCTCCGTACAGGGGGTGGCAATCAGCCCCAGCATTTT.

This sequence joins TRBV4-1 and TRBJ2-7, with 11 bases lining up with TRBD1. The length of the CDR3 is 17 residues. CDR1 and CDR2 from the germline V gene are MGHRA and YSYEKL. V gave up 4 bases and J gave up 6 bases; unmatched junction bases: 14. The CDR3 DNA is TGCGCCAGCAGCCCCTATGAGGGACAGGGGGAAATAGGCGAGCAGTACTTC. It specifies CASSPYEGQGEIGEQYF.

V is TRBV29-1 and J is TRBJ2-2; TRBD2 is a possible D gene (5 bases). The CDR3 length is 10 residues. Germline CDR1 and CDR2: SQVTM and ANQGSEA. V was clipped by 4 bases and J by 9 bases, with 6 bases between them. The CDR3 reads CSVGERELFF. The CDR3 nucleotides read TGCAGCGTTGGGGAGAGGGAGCTGTTTTTT.

The chain employs TRBV3-1 (or the pseudogene TRBV3-2) and TRBJ1-3, with D maybe TRBD1 (5 bases). Trimming cost V 1 base and J 4 bases, with 14 bases left between them. Germline V gene lookup returns CDR1 LGHDT and CDR2 YNNKEL (reference sequence). The CDR3 is 16 residues long. The CDR3 nucleotides are TGTGCCAGCAGCCAAGTTCAAGGGAGGGGAGGAAACACCATATATTTT. The encoded protein is CASSQVQGRGGNTIYF.

V and J are TRBV6-4 and TRBJ2-2, with a weak D call TRBD1 (6 bases). V lost 10 bases and J lost 2, with 14 bases in between. This CDR3 spans 14 amino acids. Germline assignment: CDR1 MRHNA and CDR2 SNTAGT. The CDR3 loop is CATREQGNTGELFF. CDR3 coding DNA: TGTGCCACCCGGGAACAGGGAAACACCGGGGAGCTGTTTTTT.

This clone was counted between two and nine times. Here the CDR3 reads CASSPWPAGYSNQPQHF. As DNA, the CDR3 is TGTGCCAGCAGTCCATGGCCGGCAGGGTATAGCAATCAGCCCCAGCATTTT. The chain couples TRBV6-6 to TRBJ1-5, with a weak D call TRBD1 (5 bases). Germline values: CDR1 MNHNY, CDR2 SVGAGI (reference sequence). The V gene lost 5 bases and the J gene lost 0 bases, with 17 bases spanning the gap. This CDR3 region has 17 residues.

V and J are TRBV4-1 and TRBJ1-1; no reliable D call. Per germline, CDR1 MGHRA and CDR2 YSYEKL. This CDR3 is 16 amino acids long. The V and J ends lost 8 bases and 5 bases respectively, with 24 bases between them. CDR3 coding DNA: TGCGCCAGCGCGCAGTACGGGGTTTTAGTAGGAACTGAAGCTTTCTTT. Its protein is CASAQYGVLVGTEAFF.

V is TRBV14 and J is TRBJ1-2, with 7 bases matching TRBD1. Germline lookup yields CDR1 SGHDN and CDR2 FVKESK. Trimming cost V 4 bases and J 8 bases; bases outside gene matches: 4. The CDR3 sequence is 12 residues long. The DNA of the CDR3 is TGTGCCAGCAGCCCGGACAGGTACGGCTACACCTTC. Amino acids: CASSPDRYGYTF.

The chain joins TRBV28 to TRBJ1-5; 9 bases are shared with TRBD1. V lost 5 bases to trimming and J lost 0 bases; unmatched junction nucleotides: 8. The CDR3 is 17 amino acids. Germline values: CDR1 MDHEN, CDR2 SYDVKM. The CDR3 loop is CASSPTGGGYSNQPQHF. The CDR3 coding sequence is TGTGCCAGCAGTCCAACAGGGGGCGGGTATAGCAATCAGCCCCAGCATTTT.

The J gene is TRBJ2-2, the V gene TRBV5-1; 7 nucleotides line up with TRBD2. CDR1 is SGHRS and CDR2 is YFSETQ in the germline V gene. V trimming: 4 bases; J trimming: 0 bases; junction bases outside the gene matches: 6. The CDR3 has 16 amino acids. CDR3 residues: CASSKDLAANTGELFF. The CDR3 DNA follows: TGCGCCAGCAGCAAAGATCTAGCGGCGAACACCGGGGAGCTGTTTTTT.

The chain has TRBV5-1 and TRBJ2-1; no definite D call. V dropped 4 bases and J dropped 4 bases, with 18 bases sitting between them. The CDR3 is 16 amino acids. In germline, CDR1 is SGHRS, CDR2 YFSETQ. The CDR3 sequence is CASSIGRPSRYNEQFF. The CDR3 DNA is TGCGCCAGCAGCATTGGAAGGCCCTCGCGGTACAATGAGCAGTTCTTC.

This chain connects TRBV5-4 to TRBJ1-3; D is unresolved. V lost 0 bases to trimming and J lost 2 bases, with 6 bases between them. The CDR3 has 14 residues. CDR1 is SGHNT and CDR2 is YYREEE in the germline V gene (reference sequence). The CDR3, as DNA: TGTGCCAGCAGCTTGGTTGGAGCTGGAAACACCATATATTTT. Protein product: CASSLVGAGNTIYF. The full variable domain, with the rest looked up from reference TRBV5-4 and TRBJ1-3, is ETGVTQSPTHLIKTRGQQVTLRCSSQSGHNTVSWYQQALGQGPQFIFQYYREEENGRGNFPPRFSGLQFPNYSSELNVNALELDDSALYLCASSLVGAGNTIYFGEGSWLTVV.